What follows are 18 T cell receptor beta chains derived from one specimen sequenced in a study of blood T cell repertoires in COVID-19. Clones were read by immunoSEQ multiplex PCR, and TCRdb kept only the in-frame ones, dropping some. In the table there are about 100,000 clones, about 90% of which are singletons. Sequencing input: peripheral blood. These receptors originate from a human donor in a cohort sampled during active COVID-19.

The CDR3 sequence is CASSVRLAGVSYNEQFF. Written as DNA, the CDR3 is TGTGCCAGCAGTGTACGACTAGCGGGAGTCTCCTACAATGAGCAGTTCTTC. This rearrangement joins TRBV25-1 to TRBJ2-1; 12 nucleotides line up with TRBD2. Germline CDR1 and CDR2: MGHDK and SYGVNS. Losses at the gene ends were 4 bases for V and 0 bases for J; bases not matched to a gene: 4. The CDR3 loop spans 17 amino acids.

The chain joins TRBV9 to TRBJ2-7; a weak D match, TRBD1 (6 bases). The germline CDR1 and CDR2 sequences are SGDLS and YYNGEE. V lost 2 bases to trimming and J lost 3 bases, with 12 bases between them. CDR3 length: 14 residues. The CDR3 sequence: CASSVRDTGYEQYF. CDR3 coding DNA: TGTGCCAGCAGCGTTCGGGACACTGGCTACGAGCAGTACTTC.

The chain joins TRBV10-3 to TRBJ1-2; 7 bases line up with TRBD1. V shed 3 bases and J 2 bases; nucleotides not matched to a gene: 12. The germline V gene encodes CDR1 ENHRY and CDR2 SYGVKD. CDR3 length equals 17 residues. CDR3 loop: CAISDRQGGDWNYGYTF. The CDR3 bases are TGTGCCATCAGTGATAGGCAGGGGGGCGATTGGAACTATGGCTACACCTTC.

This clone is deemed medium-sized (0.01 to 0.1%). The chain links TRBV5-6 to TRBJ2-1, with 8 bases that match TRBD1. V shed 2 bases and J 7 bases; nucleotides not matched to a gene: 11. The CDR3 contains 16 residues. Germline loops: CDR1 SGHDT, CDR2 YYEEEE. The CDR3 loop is CASSFFPGQEMNEQFF. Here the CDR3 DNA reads TGTGCCAGCAGCTTTTTCCCGGGACAGGAGATGAATGAGCAGTTCTTC. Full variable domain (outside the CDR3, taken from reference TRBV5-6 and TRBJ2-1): DAGVTQSPTHLIKTRGQQVTLRCSPKSGHDTVSWYQQALGQGPQFIFQYYEEEERQRGNFPDRFSGHQFPNYSSELNVNALLLGDSALYLCASSFFPGQEMNEQFFGPGTRLTVL.

As DNA, the CDR3 is TGTGCCTGGAGTGGGACAGTGAACACTGAAGCTTTCTTT. Its protein is CAWSGTVNTEAFF. V is TRBV30 and J is TRBJ1-1, with TRBD1 as a possible D gene (6 bases). Per germline, CDR1 GTSNPN and CDR2 SVGIG (reference sequence). V lost 1 base to trimming and J lost 0 bases, with 6 bases between them. The CDR3 runs 13 residues.

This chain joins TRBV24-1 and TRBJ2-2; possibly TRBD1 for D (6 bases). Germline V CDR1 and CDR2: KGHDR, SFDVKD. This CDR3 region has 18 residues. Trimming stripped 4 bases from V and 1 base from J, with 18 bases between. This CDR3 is CATSERIRWGQNTGELFF. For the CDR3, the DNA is TGTGCCACCAGTGAAAGGATACGCTGGGGACAGAACACCGGGGAGCTGTTTTTT.

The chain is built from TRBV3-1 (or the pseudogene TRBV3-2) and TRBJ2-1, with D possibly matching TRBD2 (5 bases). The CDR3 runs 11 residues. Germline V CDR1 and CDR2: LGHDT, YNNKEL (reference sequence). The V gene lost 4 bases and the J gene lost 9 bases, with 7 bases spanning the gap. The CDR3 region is CASSRGSEQFF. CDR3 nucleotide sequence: TGTGCCAGCAGCCGAGGGAGTGAGCAGTTCTTC.

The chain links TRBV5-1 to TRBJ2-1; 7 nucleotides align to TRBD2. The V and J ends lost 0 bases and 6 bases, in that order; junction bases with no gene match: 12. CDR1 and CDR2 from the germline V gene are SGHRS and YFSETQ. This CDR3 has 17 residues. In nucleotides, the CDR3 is TGCGCCAGCAGCTTGGGTCATATGGGACTATATTCCAATGAGCAGTTCTTC. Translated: CASSLGHMGLYSNEQFF.

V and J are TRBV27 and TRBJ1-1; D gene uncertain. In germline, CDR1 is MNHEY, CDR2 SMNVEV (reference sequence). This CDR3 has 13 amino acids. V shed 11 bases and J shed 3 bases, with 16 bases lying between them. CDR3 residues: CAVRRRDHTEAFF. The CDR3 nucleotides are TGTGCCGTTCGCCGGAGGGATCACACTGAAGCTTTCTTT.

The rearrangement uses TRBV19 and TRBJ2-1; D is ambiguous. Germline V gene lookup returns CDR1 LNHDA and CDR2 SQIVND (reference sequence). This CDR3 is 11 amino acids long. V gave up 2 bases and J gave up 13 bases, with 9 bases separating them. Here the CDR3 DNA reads TGTGCCAGTAGTATAACGGAGAGTCAGTTCTTC. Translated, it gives CASSITESQFF.

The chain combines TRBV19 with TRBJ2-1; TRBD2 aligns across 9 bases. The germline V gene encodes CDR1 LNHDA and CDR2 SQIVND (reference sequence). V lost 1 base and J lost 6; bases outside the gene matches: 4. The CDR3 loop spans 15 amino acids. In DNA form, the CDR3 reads TGTGCCAGTAGTATAGTAGCGGGAGTGACCAATGAGCAGTTCTTC. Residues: CASSIVAGVTNEQFF.

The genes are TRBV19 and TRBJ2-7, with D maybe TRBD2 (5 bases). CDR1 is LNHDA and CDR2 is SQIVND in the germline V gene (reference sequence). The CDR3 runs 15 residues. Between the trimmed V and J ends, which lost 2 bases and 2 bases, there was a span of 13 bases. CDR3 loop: CASSIRAIGTYEQYF. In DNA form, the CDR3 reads TGTGCCAGTAGTATAAGGGCAATCGGGACCTACGAGCAGTACTTC.

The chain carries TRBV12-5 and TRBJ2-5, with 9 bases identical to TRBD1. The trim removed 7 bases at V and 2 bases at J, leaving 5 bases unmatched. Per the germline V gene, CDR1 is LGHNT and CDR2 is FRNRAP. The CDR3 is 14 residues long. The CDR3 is CASATGQGQETQYF. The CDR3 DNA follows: TGTGCTAGTGCCACGGGACAGGGTCAAGAGACCCAGTACTTC.

The CDR3 DNA reads as TGTGCCATCAGGAGTGCAACTAATGAAAAACTGTTTTTT. Translated: CAIRSATNEKLFF. The V and J genes are TRBV10-3 and TRBJ1-4; no clear D gene. CDR1 and CDR2 (germline): ENHRY, SYGVKD. This CDR3 is built from 13 residues. The V and J ends lost 6 bases and 0 bases respectively, with 5 bases between them.

The CDR3 region has the DNA TGCAGCGTTGAAGATCGGGGTAGCTACGAGCAGTACTTC. Protein sequence: CSVEDRGSYEQYF. This rearrangement joins TRBV29-1 to TRBJ2-7; D might be TRBD2 (5 bases). Germline loops: CDR1 SQVTM, CDR2 ANQGSEA. Trimming left V 0 bases short and J 3 bases short, with 9 bases between. The CDR3 runs 13 residues.

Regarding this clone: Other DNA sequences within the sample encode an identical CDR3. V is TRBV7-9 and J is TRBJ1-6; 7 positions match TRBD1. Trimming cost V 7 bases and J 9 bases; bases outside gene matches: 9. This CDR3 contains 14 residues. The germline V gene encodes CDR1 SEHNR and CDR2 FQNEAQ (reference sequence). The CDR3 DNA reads TGTGCCAGCAACCCACAGGGGCAAGGTTCACCCCTCCACTTT. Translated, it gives CASNPQGQGSPLHF.

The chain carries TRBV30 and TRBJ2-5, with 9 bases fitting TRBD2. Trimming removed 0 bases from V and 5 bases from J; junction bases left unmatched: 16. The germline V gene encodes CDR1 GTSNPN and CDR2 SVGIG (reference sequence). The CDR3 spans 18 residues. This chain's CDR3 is CAWSVWGLADSSVETQYF. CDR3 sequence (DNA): TGTGCCTGGAGTGTCTGGGGACTAGCTGATTCTAGTGTGGAGACCCAGTACTTC.

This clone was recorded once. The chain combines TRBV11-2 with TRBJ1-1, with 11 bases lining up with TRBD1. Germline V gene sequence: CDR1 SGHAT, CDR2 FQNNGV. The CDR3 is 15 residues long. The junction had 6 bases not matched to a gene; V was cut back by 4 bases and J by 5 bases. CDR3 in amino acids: CASSSRTGGRTEAFF. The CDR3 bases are TGTGCCAGCAGCTCGCGGACAGGGGGCAGGACTGAAGCTTTCTTT.